The clone carrying this TCR beta chain was observed at least ten times. These data originate in a study of Graves' ophthalmopathy and Graves' hyperthyroidism. Study-level information: Blood was drawn at initial diagnosis, before any treatment.

The CDR3 is 15 residues long. V lost 5 bases and J lost 9; bases outside the gene matches: 11. CDR1 and CDR2 (germline): SGHAT, FQNNGV. Researchers took RNA transcripts and amplified TCR beta CDR3 regions from them. HTBI primers served in a first-round RT-PCR, which a second-round multiplex PCR followed. Via MiXCR, TCRdb re-called the multiplex PCR reads, giving one row per CDR3 protein. The sample records approximately 500,000 distinct CDR3 sequences, about an eighth being singletons. Moderate-to-severe activity, with CAS ≥3, NOSPECS ≥4 and duration under 3 months, characterized the donors with ophthalmopathy. The authors diagnosed from clinical symptoms, serum thyroxine, TRAb, thyroid ultrasound and orbital computed tomography.

This sequence joins TRBV11-2 and TRBJ1-5, with 9 positions matching TRBD1. The clonotype originates from a woman aged 25 to 39 with Graves' ophthalmopathy. Sequenced sample: blood. Here the CDR3 reads CASSRNRGQEWPQHF. The CDR3 nucleotides read TGTGCCAGCAGCCGAAACAGGGGGCAGGAATGGCCCCAGCATTTT.